This T cell receptor (beta chain) was found in a study of CD8 T cells in ankylosing spondylitis. TCR beta libraries were made by quantitative 5'-RACE with molecular barcodes. From the 5' RACE reads, TCRdb called clonotypes with MiXCR, one entry per CDR3 protein. The repertoire holds more than 250,000 distinct CDR3 sequences, with 8% as singletons. Per germline, CDR1 MNHEY and CDR2 SVGAGI. Trimming removed 2 bases from V and 5 bases from J; junction bases left unmatched: 10. The CDR3 length is 16 residues. Overall study results and limits: Matched ankylosing spondylitis synovial fluid reportedly showed significant enrichment of disease-linked clones. For ankylosing spondylitis blood, a TCR beta motif of 7 or 8 highly homologous variants appeared characteristic. Disease-linked clones had a CD8+ phenotype and relatively low frequency in peripheral blood. Existing reports had already noted some motif variants in reactive arthritis synovial fluid and blood.

This clonotype was detected a few times. Its antigen remains unidentified. Sequenced sample: blood, either unsorted or a sorted T cell fraction (not recorded which). The clonotype was recovered from a male donor with ankylosing spondylitis. This chain joins TRBV6-5 and TRBJ2-7; 9 bases map to TRBD2. CDR3 nucleotide sequence: TGTGCCAGCAGTTACCCCAGACTAGCGGCTCCCCACGAGCAGTACTTC. This encodes CASSYPRLAAPHEQYF.